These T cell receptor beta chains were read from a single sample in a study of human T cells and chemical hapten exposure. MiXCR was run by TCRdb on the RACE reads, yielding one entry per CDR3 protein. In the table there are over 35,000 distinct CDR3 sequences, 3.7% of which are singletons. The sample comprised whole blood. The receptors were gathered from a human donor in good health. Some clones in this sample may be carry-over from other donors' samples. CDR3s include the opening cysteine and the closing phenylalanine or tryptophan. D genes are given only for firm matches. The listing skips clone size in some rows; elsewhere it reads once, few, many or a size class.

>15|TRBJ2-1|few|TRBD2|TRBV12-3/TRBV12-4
TGTGCCAGCAGCCAGACCGGGACTATCTACAATGAGCAGTTCTTC
CASSQTGTIYNEQFF
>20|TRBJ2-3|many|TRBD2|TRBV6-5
TGTGCCAGCACACCATTCCCCTCCGTATTGGCGGGAGGGAGCACAGATACGCAGTATTTT
CASTPFPSVLAGGSTDTQYF
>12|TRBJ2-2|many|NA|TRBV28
TGTGCCAGCAGTTCCCTTAGCGGGGAGCTGTTTTTT
CASSSLSGELFF
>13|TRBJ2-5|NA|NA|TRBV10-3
TGTGCCATCAGTGAGCGGCAGCAAGAGACCCAGTACTTC
CAISERQQETQYF
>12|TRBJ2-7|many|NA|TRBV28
TGTGCCAGCATGAGCGCCTCCTACGAGCAGTACTTC
CASMSASYEQYF
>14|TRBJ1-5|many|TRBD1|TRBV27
TGTGCCAGCAGTTTTACAGGGGCCAATCAGCCCCAGCATTTT
CASSFTGANQPQHF
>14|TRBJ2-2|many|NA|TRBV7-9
TGTGCCAGCAGCGGGCGACTTGGGACCGGGGAGCTGTTTTTT
CASSGRLGTGELFF
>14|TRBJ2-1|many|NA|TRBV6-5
TGTGCCAGCAGTTACTCGTGGACTAACAATGAGCAGTTCTTC
CASSYSWTNNEQFF
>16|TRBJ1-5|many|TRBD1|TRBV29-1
TGCAGCGTTACCGGGACAGGGTCGGGTAGCAATCAGCCCCAGCATTTT
CSVTGTGSGSNQPQHF
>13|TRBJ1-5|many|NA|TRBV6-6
TGTGCCAGCAGGACAGCGGATAATCAGCCCCAGCATTTT
CASRTADNQPQHF
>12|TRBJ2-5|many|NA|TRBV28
TGTGCCAGCAGCTTGGACTACGCGACCCAGTACTTC
CASSLDYATQYF
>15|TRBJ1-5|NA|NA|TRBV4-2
TGTGCCAGCAGCCAAGTTGGTGAAGGCAATCAGCCCCAGCATTTT
CASSQVGEGNQPQHF
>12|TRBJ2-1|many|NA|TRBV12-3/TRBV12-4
TGTGCCAGCACCCCGATTCGGACTGAGCAGTTCTTC
CASTPIRTEQFF
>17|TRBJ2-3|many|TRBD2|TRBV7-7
TGTGCTAGCAGCGCCGGGACTAGCGGGAGGGCCACAGATACGCAGTATTTT
CASSAGTSGRATDTQYF
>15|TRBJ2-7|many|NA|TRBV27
TGTGCCAGCAGTTTTCAGCCGGGGCAGCAGAACGAGCAGTACTTC
CASSFQPGQQNEQYF
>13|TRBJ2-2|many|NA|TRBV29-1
TGCAGCGTTGTTGGAGCGGTCACCGGGGAGCTGTTTTTT
CSVVGAVTGELFF
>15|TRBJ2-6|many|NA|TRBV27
TGTGCCAGCAGTTTCTGGGGGACTGGGGCCAACGTCCTGACTTTC
CASSFWGTGANVLTF
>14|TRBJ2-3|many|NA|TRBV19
TGTGCCAGTAGTATTACTAGGTCCCGGGATACGCAGTATTTT
CASSITRSRDTQYF
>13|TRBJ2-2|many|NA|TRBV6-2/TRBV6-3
TGTGCCAGCAGTCCCACCACGATCGGGGAGCTGTTTTTT
CASSPTTIGELFF
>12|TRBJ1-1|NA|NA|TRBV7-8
TGTGCCAGCAACCTCGATGGGGGCGAAGCTTTCTTT
CASNLDGGEAFF
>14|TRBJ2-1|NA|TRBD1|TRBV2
TGTGCCAGCAAAAGGACAGGGGGTTCCAATGAGCAGTTCTTC
CASKRTGGSNEQFF
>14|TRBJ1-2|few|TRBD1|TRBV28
TGTGCCAGCGGACCCAGGGGGTCGAGCTATGGCTACACCTTC
CASGPRGSSYGYTF
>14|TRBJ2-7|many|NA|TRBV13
TGTGCCAGCAGCTCCCCTCTGCGGAGCTACGAGCAGTACTTC
CASSSPLRSYEQYF
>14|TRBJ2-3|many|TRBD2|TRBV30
TGTGCCTGGAGTGTACTAGCGGGAACAGATACGCAGTATTTT
CAWSVLAGTDTQYF
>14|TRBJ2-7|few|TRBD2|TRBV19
TGTGCCAGTCGACTAGCGGGAGAGCGGAACGAGCAGTACTTC
CASRLAGERNEQYF
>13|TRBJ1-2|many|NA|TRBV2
TGTGCCAGCAGTCCCTGGGAGGTCCGTGGCTACACCTTC
CASSPWEVRGYTF
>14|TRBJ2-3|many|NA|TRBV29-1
TGCAGCGTCAAGACAGCGCCTAGCACAGATACGCAGTATTTT
CSVKTAPSTDTQYF
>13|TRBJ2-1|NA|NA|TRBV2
TGTGCCAGCAGCGGCGGGCCCGGGGATGAGCAGTTCTTC
CASSGGPGDEQFF